This TCR beta chain derives from a study of OX40 agonist ivuxolimab in advanced cancers. Study background: Dose-escalation patients' cancers were hepatocellular carcinoma, melanoma, renal cell or head and neck cancer.

On cycle 4 day 1 and cycle 7 day 1, as well as at baseline, blood was sampled. Data came from immunoSEQ multiplex PCR; TCRdb stores just in-frame clones and leaves some out. Among roughly 120,000 clones listed, over 85% were seen once. Trimming took off 0 bases at V and 5 bases at J, with 8 bases between the two ends. CDR1 is SGHKS, CDR2 YYEKEE, per germline (reference sequence). The CDR3 has 13 amino acids. Study conclusions and caveats: The authors also found low normalized T-cell clonal expansion in some nonresponders.

As for this clone: Antigen: not known.

Sequenced material: CD4+ or CD8+ T cells sorted from blood, taken in a trial of the OX40 agonist ivuxolimab. The source of this sequence is an adult with an advanced solid tumor such as melanoma, head and neck, liver or kidney cancer. The J gene is TRBJ2-5, the V gene TRBV5-5; D gene unclear. In nucleotides, the CDR3 is TGTGCCAGCAGCTTGGGGCCCCAGGAGACCCAGTACTTC. Translating gives CASSLGPQETQYF.